This T cell receptor beta chain was sequenced for a study of blood T cell repertoires in COVID-19. Whole-study context: PBMCs, B-cell-depleted T cells, or T cells provided the cDNA or gDNA that made up the material.

Among Cohort 3 donors, those recovered had two negative PCRs, clearance, or symptom resolution. V dropped 4 bases and J dropped 8 bases, with 17 bases sitting between them. Germline assignment: CDR1 SEHNR and CDR2 FQNEAQ (reference sequence). This CDR3 comprises 14 residues. Profiled with immunoSEQ multiplex PCR; TCRdb holds only in-frame clones, not every one. Altogether approximately 360,000 clones are present, roughly four fifths being singletons, with the ten largest covering about 5.4%. The chain joins TRBV7-9 to TRBJ1-2; perhaps TRBD1 as D (5 bases). The TCR was taken from a woman aged 45-60 years who had recovered from COVID-19. The sample consisted of PBMCs or T cells enriched from blood (not recorded which). The CDR3 region has the DNA TGTGCCAGCAGCTCTTGGGACCGGCGGGGCGGCTACACCTTC. Amino acid sequence: CASSSWDRRGGYTF. The full variable domain, rest sourced from reference TRBV7-9 and TRBJ1-2, is DTGVSQNPRHKITKRGQNVTFRCDPISEHNRLYWYRQTLGQGPEFLTYFQNEAQLEKSRLLSDRFSAERPKGSFSTLEIQRTEQGDSAMYLCASSSWDRRGGYTFGSGTRLTVV.